Shown below are 9 T cell receptor beta chains from a single sample sequenced in a study of T cells in Graves' hyperthyroidism and ophthalmopathy. From RNA transcripts, TCR beta CDR3 regions were amplified. The HTBI primer set was used in a first-round RT-PCR of the TCR CDR3. From the multiplex PCR reads, TCRdb called clonotypes with MiXCR, one entry per CDR3 protein. The sample lists roughly 530,000 distinct CDR3 sequences; approximately 17% were seen once. Sequencing input: blood. These receptor sequences come from a woman aged 18-30 years with Graves' ophthalmopathy.

The chain has TRBV6-1 and TRBJ1-3; D uncertain. V lost 3 bases and J lost 2, with 11 bases in between. This CDR3 comprises 15 residues. Per germline, CDR1 MNHNS and CDR2 SASEGT. The CDR3 protein is CASSETMGTGNTIYF. CDR3 DNA: TGTGCCAGCAGTGAGACTATGGGAACTGGAAACACCATATATTTT.

This clonotype was seen repeatedly, ten times or more. This chain connects TRBV6-2 or TRBV6-3 to TRBJ1-2; D is uncertain. Germline CDR1 reads MNHEY; CDR2 reads SVGEGT. V lost 2 bases and J lost 4, with 20 bases in between. The CDR3 extends over 17 amino acids. The CDR3 region has the DNA TGTGCCAGCAGTTACCCGGAACGAGGGCCCGCGGGCTATGGCTACACCTTC. Its translation is CASSYPERGPAGYGYTF.

This rearrangement joins TRBV28 to TRBJ2-7; D remains ambiguous. Trimming cost V 4 bases and J 7 bases, with 14 bases left between them. The CDR3 runs to 13 residues. The germline gives CDR1 MDHEN, CDR2 SYDVKM. The CDR3 DNA follows: TGTGCCAGCAGTTCCTCACCCACGCCGGAGCAGTACTTC. It codes for CASSSSPTPEQYF.

V is TRBV20-1 and J is TRBJ2-5; D is undetermined. Germline V gives CDR1 DFQATT, CDR2 SNEGSKA (reference sequence). Trimming removed 3 bases at V and 5 bases at J, with 16 bases between. CDR3 length: 14 amino acids. CDR3 DNA: TGCAGTGCTAGCCGCCCGCAGACTTCGGAGACCCAGTACTTC. It specifies CSASRPQTSETQYF.

This clonotype was seen many times. The J gene is TRBJ2-5, the V gene TRBV12-3 or TRBV12-4, with 9 positions matching TRBD1. The CDR3 has 15 residues. Trimming at V came to 5 bases and at J to 5 bases, leaving 9 bases not matched to a gene. The CDR3 bases are TGTGCCAGCAGTCATAACAGGGGGCTAGGGGAGACCCAGTACTTC. Amino acids: CASSHNRGLGETQYF.

The J gene is TRBJ2-7, the V gene TRBV6-1, with D unresolved. The CDR3 has 11 amino acids. V lost 4 bases and J lost 4, with 5 bases in between. Germline lookup yields CDR1 MNHNS and CDR2 SASEGT. The CDR3 DNA sequence: TGTGCCAGCAGTGCCCTTTACGAGCAGTACTTC. Its translation is CASSALYEQYF.

The CDR3 coding sequence is TGTGCCAGCAGCCAAGACCCCGAAAGGCCCTGGGAGACCCAGTACTTC. Protein product: CASSQDPERPWETQYF. V is TRBV3-1 and J is TRBJ2-5, with D hard to call. Per germline, CDR1 LGHDT and CDR2 YNNKEL (reference sequence). V gave up 0 bases and J gave up 5 bases, with 16 bases separating them. The CDR3 is 16 amino acids.

This clonotype showed up many times. This chain links TRBV11-2 with TRBJ1-1, with D uncertain. Germline V CDR1 and CDR2: SGHAT, FQNNGV. CDR3 size: 10 residues. Trimming pared 6 bases from V and 3 bases from J, leaving 2 bases between. The CDR3 sequence: CASSHTEAFF. CDR3 DNA sequence: TGTGCCAGCAGTCACACTGAAGCTTTCTTT.

This clonotype was seen many times. The chain uses TRBV13 and TRBJ2-1, with TRBD2 matching 8 bases. The CDR3 runs to 15 residues. V lost 3 bases and J lost 5; bases outside the gene matches: 6. Germline V lookup: CDR1 PRHDT, CDR2 FYEKMQ (reference sequence). Written as DNA, the CDR3 is TGTGCCAGCAGCTTTGCGACTAGCGCTCACAATGAGCAGTTCTTC. It translates to CASSFATSAHNEQFF.